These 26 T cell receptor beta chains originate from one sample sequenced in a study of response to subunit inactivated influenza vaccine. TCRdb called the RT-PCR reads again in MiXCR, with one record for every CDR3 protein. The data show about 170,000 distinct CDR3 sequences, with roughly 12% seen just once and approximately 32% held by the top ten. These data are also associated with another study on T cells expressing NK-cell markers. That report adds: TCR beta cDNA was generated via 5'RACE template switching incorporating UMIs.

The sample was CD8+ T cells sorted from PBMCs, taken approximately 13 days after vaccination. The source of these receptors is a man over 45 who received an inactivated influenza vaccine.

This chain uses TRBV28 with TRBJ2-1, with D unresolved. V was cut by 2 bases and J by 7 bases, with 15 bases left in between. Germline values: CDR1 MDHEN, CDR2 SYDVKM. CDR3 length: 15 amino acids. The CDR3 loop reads CASSLRGWPRNEQFF. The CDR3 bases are TGTGCCAGCAGTTTACGAGGTTGGCCTCGGAATGAGCAGTTCTTC.

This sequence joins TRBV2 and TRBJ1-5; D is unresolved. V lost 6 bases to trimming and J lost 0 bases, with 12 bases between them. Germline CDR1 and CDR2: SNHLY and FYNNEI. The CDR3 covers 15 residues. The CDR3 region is CASRDSLYSNQPQHF. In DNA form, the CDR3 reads TGTGCCAGCAGGGACTCTCTCTATAGCAATCAGCCCCAGCATTTT.

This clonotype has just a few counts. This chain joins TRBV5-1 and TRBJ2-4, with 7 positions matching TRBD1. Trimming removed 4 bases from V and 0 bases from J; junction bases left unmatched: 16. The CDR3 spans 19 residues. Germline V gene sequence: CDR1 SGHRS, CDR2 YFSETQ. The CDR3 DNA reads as TGCGCCAGCAGCGACAGGGCTGCGGGCCAGTCATTAGCCAAAAACATTCAGTACTTC. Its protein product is CASSDRAAGQSLAKNIQYF.

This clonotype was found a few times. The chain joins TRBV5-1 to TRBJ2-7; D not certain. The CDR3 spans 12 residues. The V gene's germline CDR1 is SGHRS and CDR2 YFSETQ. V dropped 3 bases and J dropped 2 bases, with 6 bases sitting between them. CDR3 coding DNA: TGCGCCAGCAGCTCCCCTACCTACGAGCAGTACTTC. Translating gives CASSSPTYEQYF.

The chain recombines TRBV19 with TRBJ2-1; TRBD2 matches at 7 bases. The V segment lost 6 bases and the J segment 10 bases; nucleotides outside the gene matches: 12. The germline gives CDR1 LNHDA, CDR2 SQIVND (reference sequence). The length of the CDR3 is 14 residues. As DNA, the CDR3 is TGTGCCAGTAGCCCCGAGACTAGCTTCGGCGAGCAGTTCTTC. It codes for CASSPETSFGEQFF. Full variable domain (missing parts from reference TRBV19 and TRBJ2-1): DGGITQSPKYLFRKEGQNVTLSCEQNLNHDAMYWYRQDPGQGLRLIYYSQIVNDFQKGDIAEGYSVSREKKESFPLTVTSAQKNPTAFYLCASSPETSFGEQFFGPGTRLTVL.

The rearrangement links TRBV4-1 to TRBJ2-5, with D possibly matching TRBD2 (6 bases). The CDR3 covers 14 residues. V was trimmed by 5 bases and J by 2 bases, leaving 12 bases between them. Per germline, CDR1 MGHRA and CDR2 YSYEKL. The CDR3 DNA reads TGCGCCAGCAGCTACCGGGACTTGCAAGAGACCCAGTACTTC. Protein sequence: CASSYRDLQETQYF.

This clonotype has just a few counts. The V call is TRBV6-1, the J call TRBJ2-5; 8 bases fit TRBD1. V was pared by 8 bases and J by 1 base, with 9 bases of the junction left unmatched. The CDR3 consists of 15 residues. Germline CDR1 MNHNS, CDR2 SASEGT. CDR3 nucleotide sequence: TGTGCCAGCGGGACAGGAGGGGGATCCCAAGAGACCCAGTACTTC. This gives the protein CASGTGGGSQETQYF.

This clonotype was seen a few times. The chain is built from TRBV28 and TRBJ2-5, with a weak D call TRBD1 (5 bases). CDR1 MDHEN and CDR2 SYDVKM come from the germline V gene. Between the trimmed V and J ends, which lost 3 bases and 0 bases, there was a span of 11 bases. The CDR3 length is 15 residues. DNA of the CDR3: TGTGCCAGCAGTTTGCCCCCAGGGTACCAAGAGACCCAGTACTTC. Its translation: CASSLPPGYQETQYF. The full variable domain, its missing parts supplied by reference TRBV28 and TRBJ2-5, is DVKVTQSSRYLVKRTGEKVFLECVQDMDHENMFWYRQDPGLGLRLIYFSYDVKMKEKGDIPEGYSVSREKKERFSLILESASTNQTSMYLCASSLPPGYQETQYFGPGTRLLVL.

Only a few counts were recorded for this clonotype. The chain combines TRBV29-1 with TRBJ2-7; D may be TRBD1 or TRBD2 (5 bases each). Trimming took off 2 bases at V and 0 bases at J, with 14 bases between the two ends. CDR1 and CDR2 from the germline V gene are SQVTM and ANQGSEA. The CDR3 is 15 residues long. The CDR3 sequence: CSVEIRGRLSYEQYF. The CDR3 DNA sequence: TGCAGCGTTGAAATTCGGGGCAGACTCTCCTACGAGCAGTACTTC.

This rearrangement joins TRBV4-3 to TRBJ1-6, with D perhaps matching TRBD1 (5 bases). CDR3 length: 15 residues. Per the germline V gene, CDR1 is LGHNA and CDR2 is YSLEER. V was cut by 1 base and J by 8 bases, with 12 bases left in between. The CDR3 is CASSQVGREYSPLHF. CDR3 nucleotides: TGCGCCAGCAGCCAAGTCGGCAGGGAATATTCACCCCTCCACTTT.

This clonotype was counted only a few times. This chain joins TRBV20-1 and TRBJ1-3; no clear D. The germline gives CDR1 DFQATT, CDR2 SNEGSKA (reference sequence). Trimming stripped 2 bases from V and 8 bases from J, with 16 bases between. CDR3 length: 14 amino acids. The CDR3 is CSARFPGVGDTIYF. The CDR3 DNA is TGCAGTGCTAGATTTCCCGGTGTGGGTGACACCATATATTTT.

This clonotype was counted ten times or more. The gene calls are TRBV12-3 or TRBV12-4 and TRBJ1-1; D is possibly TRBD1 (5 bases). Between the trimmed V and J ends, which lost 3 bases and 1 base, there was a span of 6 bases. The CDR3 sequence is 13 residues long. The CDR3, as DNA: TGTGCCAGCAGTTTCGGACAGAACACTGAAGCTTTCTTT. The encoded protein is CASSFGQNTEAFF.

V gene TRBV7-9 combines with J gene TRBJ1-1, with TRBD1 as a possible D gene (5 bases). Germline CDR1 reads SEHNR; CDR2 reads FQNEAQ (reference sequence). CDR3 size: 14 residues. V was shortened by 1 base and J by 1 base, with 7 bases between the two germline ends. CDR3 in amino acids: CASSLGGQNTEAFF. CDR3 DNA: TGTGCCAGCAGCTTAGGAGGACAGAACACTGAAGCTTTCTTT. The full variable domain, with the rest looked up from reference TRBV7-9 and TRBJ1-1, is DTGVSQNPRHKITKRGQNVTFRCDPISEHNRLYWYRQTLGQGPEFLTYFQNEAQLEKSRLLSDRFSAERPKGSFSTLEIQRTEQGDSAMYLCASSLGGQNTEAFFGQGTRLTVV.

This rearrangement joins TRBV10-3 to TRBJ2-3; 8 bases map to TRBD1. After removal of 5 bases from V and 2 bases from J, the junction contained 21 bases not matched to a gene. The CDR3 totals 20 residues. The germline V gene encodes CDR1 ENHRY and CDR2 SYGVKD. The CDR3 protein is CAISTRGQGRAGSVTDTQYF. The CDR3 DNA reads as TGTGCCATCAGTACAAGAGGACAGGGAAGAGCCGGGAGTGTCACAGATACGCAGTATTTT.

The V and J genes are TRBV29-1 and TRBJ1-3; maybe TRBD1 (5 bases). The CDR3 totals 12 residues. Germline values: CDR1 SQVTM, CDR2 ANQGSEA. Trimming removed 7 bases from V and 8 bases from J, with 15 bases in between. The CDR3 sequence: CSGRDLPDTIYF. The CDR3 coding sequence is TGCAGCGGCCGGGACTTGCCAGACACCATATATTTT. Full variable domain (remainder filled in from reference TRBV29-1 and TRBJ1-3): SAVISQKPSRDICQRGTSLTIQCQVDSQVTMMFWYRQQPGQSLTLIATANQGSEATYESGFVIDKFPISRPNLTFSTLTVSNMSPEDSSIYLCSGRDLPDTIYFGEGSWLTVV.

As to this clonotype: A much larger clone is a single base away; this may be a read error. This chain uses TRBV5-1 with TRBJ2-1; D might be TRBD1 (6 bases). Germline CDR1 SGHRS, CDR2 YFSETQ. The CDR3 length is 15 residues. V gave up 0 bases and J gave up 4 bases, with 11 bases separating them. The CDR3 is CASSLAQGQYNEQFF. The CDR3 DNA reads TGCGCCAGCAGCTTGGCACAGGGTCAATACAATGAGCAGTTCTTC.

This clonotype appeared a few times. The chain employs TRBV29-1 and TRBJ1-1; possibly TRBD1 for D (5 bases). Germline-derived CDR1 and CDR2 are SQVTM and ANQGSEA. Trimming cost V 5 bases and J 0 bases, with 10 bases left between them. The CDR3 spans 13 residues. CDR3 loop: CSVFGAMNTEAFF. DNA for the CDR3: TGCAGCGTTTTCGGGGCTATGAACACTGAAGCTTTCTTT. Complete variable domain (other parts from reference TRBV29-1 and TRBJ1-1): SAVISQKPSRDICQRGTSLTIQCQVDSQVTMMFWYRQQPGQSLTLIATANQGSEATYESGFVIDKFPISRPNLTFSTLTVSNMSPEDSSIYLCSVFGAMNTEAFFGQGTRLTVV.

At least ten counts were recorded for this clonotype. The CDR3 DNA reads TGCGCCAGCAGCGCTCAACACGGGGCGACCTACGAGCAGTACTTC. It translates to CASSAQHGATYEQYF. This rearrangement joins TRBV5-1 to TRBJ2-7; D is possibly TRBD1 or TRBD2 (5 bases each). CDR3 length equals 15 residues. Germline V CDR1 and CDR2: SGHRS, YFSETQ. V lost 4 bases to trimming and J lost 2 bases, with 16 bases between them.

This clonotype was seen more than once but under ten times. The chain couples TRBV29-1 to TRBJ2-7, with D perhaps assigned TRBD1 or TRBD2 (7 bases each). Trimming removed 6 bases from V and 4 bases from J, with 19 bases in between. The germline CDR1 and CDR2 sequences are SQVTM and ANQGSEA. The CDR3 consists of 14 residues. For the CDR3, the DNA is TGCAGCGTCGGGAGGCAGGGGGAGAGTTACGAGCAGTACTTC. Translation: CSVGRQGESYEQYF.

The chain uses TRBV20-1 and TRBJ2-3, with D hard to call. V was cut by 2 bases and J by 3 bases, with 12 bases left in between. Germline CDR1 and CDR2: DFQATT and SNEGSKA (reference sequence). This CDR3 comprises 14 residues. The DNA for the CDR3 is TGCAGTGCTAGAAAGCTGGGGTTGACAGATACGCAGTATTTT. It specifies CSARKLGLTDTQYF.

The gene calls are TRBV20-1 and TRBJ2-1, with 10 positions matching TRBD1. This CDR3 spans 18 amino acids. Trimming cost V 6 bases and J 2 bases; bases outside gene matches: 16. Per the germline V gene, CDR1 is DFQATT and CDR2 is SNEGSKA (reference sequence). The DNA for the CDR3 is TGCAGTGCGCACGTCATCCGGGACAGGGGACCGACCTACAATGAGCAGTTCTTC. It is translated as CSAHVIRDRGPTYNEQFF.

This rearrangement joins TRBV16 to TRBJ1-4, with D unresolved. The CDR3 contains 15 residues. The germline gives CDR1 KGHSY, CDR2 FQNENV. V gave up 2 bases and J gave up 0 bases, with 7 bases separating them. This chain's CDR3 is CASSQVGSTNEKLFF. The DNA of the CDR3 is TGTGCCAGCAGCCAAGTTGGCTCAACTAATGAAAAACTGTTTTTT.

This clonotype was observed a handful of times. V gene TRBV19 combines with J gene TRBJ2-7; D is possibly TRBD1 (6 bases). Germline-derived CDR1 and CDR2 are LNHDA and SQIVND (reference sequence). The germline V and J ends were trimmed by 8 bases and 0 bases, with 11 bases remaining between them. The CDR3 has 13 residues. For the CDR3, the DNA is TGTGCCAGTGCCCAGGGGTACTCCTACGAGCAGTACTTC. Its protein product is CASAQGYSYEQYF.

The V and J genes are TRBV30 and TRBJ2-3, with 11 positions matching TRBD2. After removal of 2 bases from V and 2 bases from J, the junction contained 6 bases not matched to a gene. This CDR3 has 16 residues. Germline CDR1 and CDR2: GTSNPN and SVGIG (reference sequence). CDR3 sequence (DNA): TGTGCCTGGAGTTTACTAGCGGGAGCCCCCACAGATACGCAGTATTTT. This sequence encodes CAWSLLAGAPTDTQYF.

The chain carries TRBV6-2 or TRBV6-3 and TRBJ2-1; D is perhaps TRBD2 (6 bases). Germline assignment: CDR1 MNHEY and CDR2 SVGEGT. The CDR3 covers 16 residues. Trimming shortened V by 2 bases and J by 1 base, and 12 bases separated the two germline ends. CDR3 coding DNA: TGTGCCAGCAGTTACCGTGGAGGGGAGTCCTACAATGAGCAGTTCTTC. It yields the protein CASSYRGGESYNEQFF.

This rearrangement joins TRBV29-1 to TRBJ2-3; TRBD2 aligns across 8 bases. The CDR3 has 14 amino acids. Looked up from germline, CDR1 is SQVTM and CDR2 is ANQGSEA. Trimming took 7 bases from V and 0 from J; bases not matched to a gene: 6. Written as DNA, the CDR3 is TGCAGCGCTGTAGCGGGGTTGAGCACAGATACGCAGTATTTT. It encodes CSAVAGLSTDTQYF.